This TCR beta chain was observed in a study of T cells in Graves' hyperthyroidism and ophthalmopathy. Study summary: Initial diagnosis, before any treatment, was when peripheral blood was collected.

RNA transcripts yielded amplified TCR beta CDR3 regions. A first-round RT-PCR of the TCR CDR3 used the HTBI primer set. MiXCR, run by TCRdb on the multiplex PCR reads, gives a single entry per CDR3 protein. The table records hundreds of thousands of distinct CDR3 sequences, less than 30% of them present only once. Fresh peripheral blood, around 9.3 ml, was the source of the PBMCs. Germline CDR1 and CDR2: SGDLS and YYNGEE. The CDR3 covers 15 residues. Trimming stripped 0 bases from V and 3 bases from J, with 12 bases between. This clonotype was counted at least ten times. Sequenced: blood. The receptor was derived from a middle-aged man with Graves' hyperthyroidism that later progressed to Graves' ophthalmopathy. V is TRBV9 and J is TRBJ1-1, with D perhaps matching TRBD1 (5 bases). In DNA, the CDR3 is TGTGCCAGCAGCGTAGAGCCTGTAGGGGACACTGAAGCTTTCTTT. It encodes CASSVEPVGDTEAFF.